This passage covers 11 T cell receptor beta chains from one sample sequenced in a study of blood T cell repertoires in COVID-19. This table comes from immunoSEQ multiplex PCR, and its TCRdb copy is limited to in-frame clones, with some not included. The table has about 160,000 clones, around 85% seen once. The source material was peripheral blood. The receptor source for this set is a human donor with acute or convalescent COVID-19. The donor label of this sample is uncertain.

The V gene is TRBV18, the J gene TRBJ1-5; 8 bases match TRBD1. Germline V gene lookup returns CDR1 KGHSH and CDR2 LQKENI. The CDR3 loop spans 15 amino acids. The ends lost 1 base at V and 2 bases at J; junction bases unmatched: 1. The CDR3 loop is CASSPQTGGNQPQHF. The DNA of the CDR3 is TGTGCCAGCTCACCACAGACAGGGGGCAATCAGCCCCAGCATTTT.

The chain employs TRBV15 and TRBJ2-4, with a weak D call TRBD1 (6 bases). The V end lost 5 bases, the J end lost 0 bases, and 11 bases lay between the germline ends. The CDR3 extends over 15 amino acids. Germline loops: CDR1 LNHNV, CDR2 YYDKDF (reference sequence). CDR3 amino acids: CATSPRGGAKNIQYF. The DNA for the CDR3 is TGTGCCACCAGCCCCCGAGGGGGAGCCAAAAACATTCAGTACTTC.

This clone appeared a few times. The rearrangement links TRBV6-2 or TRBV6-3 to TRBJ2-5; 9 bases map to TRBD1. CDR3 length equals 15 residues. V trimming: 3 bases; J trimming: 5 bases; junction bases outside the gene matches: 7. Per the germline V gene, CDR1 is MNHEY and CDR2 is SVGEGT. The DNA of the CDR3 is TGTGCCAGCAGTTATGGGACAGGGATATTGGAGACCCAGTACTTC. It translates to CASSYGTGILETQYF.

V gene TRBV18 combines with J gene TRBJ1-1, with 8 nucleotides matching TRBD1. The trim removed 2 bases at V and 7 bases at J, leaving 9 bases unmatched. The CDR3 totals 15 residues. Germline CDR1 is KGHSH and CDR2 is LQKENI. Written as DNA, the CDR3 is TGTGCCAGCTCACCAATCTCAGGGGGCTATTATGAAGCTTTCTTT. Translating it yields CASSPISGGYYEAFF.

The V and J genes are TRBV6-4 and TRBJ1-6; 7 bases agree with TRBD1. Unmatched junction bases numbered 6, after V lost 4 bases and J lost 6 bases. The germline gives CDR1 MRHNA, CDR2 SNTAGT. This CDR3 contains 15 residues. CDR3 region: CASSALKGANSPLHF. The CDR3 bases are TGTGCCAGCAGTGCCCTCAAGGGGGCTAATTCACCCCTCCACTTT.

The V and J genes are TRBV6-2 or TRBV6-3 and TRBJ2-1; D call uncertain. This CDR3 region has 12 residues. Germline CDR1 reads MNHEY; CDR2 reads SVGEGT. V was pared by 4 bases and J by 8 bases, with 9 bases between. CDR3: CASSFERDEQFF. DNA for the CDR3: TGTGCCAGCAGTTTTGAGCGCGATGAGCAGTTCTTC.

The genes are TRBV27 and TRBJ1-1, with unresolved D. Germline assignment: CDR1 MNHEY and CDR2 SMNVEV (reference sequence). The CDR3 runs to 14 residues. The V end lost 11 bases, the J end lost 0 bases, and 16 bases lay between the germline ends. The CDR3 loop is CAGDHAWLNTEAFF. The CDR3 DNA follows: TGTGCCGGAGACCACGCCTGGTTGAACACTGAAGCTTTCTTT.

This sequence joins TRBV10-3 and TRBJ1-1, with 8 bases identical to TRBD1. J was trimmed by 8 bases and V by 8 bases; bases with no gene match: 4. This CDR3 region has 11 residues. Germline V gene lookup returns CDR1 ENHRY and CDR2 SYGVKD. The CDR3 here is CAIGQGTEAFF. The CDR3 nucleotides read TGTGCCATCGGACAGGGAACCGAAGCTTTCTTT.

V usage is TRBV19 and J usage is TRBJ1-1; D might be TRBD1 (5 bases). The V and J ends lost 8 bases and 1 base respectively, with 11 bases between them. CDR1 and CDR2 from the germline V gene are LNHDA and SQIVND (reference sequence). This CDR3 spans 13 amino acids. In nucleotides, the CDR3 is TGTGCCAGTTCTGACAGACCGAACACTGAAGCTTTCTTT. Its protein is CASSDRPNTEAFF.

The chain is built from TRBV19 and TRBJ1-2; TRBD1 matches 9 bases. This CDR3 has 15 residues. Germline V CDR1 and CDR2: LNHDA, SQIVND (reference sequence). V was pared by 6 bases and J by 8 bases, with 13 bases of the junction left unmatched. Written as DNA, the CDR3 is TGTGCCAGTAGCACCTCCGCGACAGGGGGTTTCGGCTACACCTTC. This encodes CASSTSATGGFGYTF.

This chain connects TRBV19 to TRBJ1-5, with a tentative D call TRBD1 (5 bases). V lost 5 bases and J 6 bases, leaving 11 bases between the germline ends. Looked up from germline, CDR1 is LNHDA and CDR2 is SQIVND (reference sequence). The CDR3 loop spans 13 amino acids. CDR3 sequence (DNA): TGTGCCAGTAGTGCGGGGCTCGCTCAGCCCCAGCATTTT. Protein sequence: CASSAGLAQPQHF. The full variable domain, rest sourced from reference TRBV19 and TRBJ1-5, is DGGITQSPKYLFRKEGQNVTLSCEQNLNHDAMYWYRQDPGQGLRLIYYSQIVNDFQKGDIAEGYSVSREKKESFPLTVTSAQKNPTAFYLCASSAGLAQPQHFGDGTRLSIL.